The rows below give T cell receptor beta chains drawn from one sample of a study of blood T cells in healthy people across ages. TCRdb ran MiXCR on the 5' RACE reads and lists one entry per CDR3 protein. The sample lists hundreds of thousands of distinct CDR3 sequences, around 21% seen once, with 3% to 4.5% in the top ten. Source material: blood. These receptors were collected from a man in his 70s in good health. CDR3s leave out the opening cysteine and the closing phenylalanine or tryptophan.

v_call cdr3_aa
TRBV20-1 SATERSDTQY
TRBV6-1 ASSEAGQGSHT
TRBV20-1 STSSGRSAGELF
TRBV9 ASSVGGDGETQY
TRBV25-1 ASSELRGSSYEQY
TRBV6-1 ASSPGGGRFYGYT
TRBV7-2 AGSLAESGLAGVGETQY
TRBV6-5 ATQLEPGRRTDTQY
TRBV6-1 ASGFLAESSYNEQF
TRBV27 ASSSDSLNTGELF